One and the same sample provided the 22 T cell receptor beta chains below, sequenced in a study of shared clonotypes between healthy human individuals. The data were produced by immunoSEQ multiplex PCR, yet TCRdb's version contains in-frame clones alone and is incomplete. The sample holds around 2,000,000 clones, approximately 94% seen once. In the naive CD8 group, cells lacked CD45RO and were positively selected for CCR7, so terminally differentiated effector memory CD45RA+ cells were left out. The sample taken for sequencing was naive CD8+ T cells from PBMCs. These receptor sequences come from a man in his late teens or twenties in good health. Some clones in this sample may be carry-over from other donors' samples.

The chain uses TRBV15 and TRBJ2-7; 9 nucleotides line up with TRBD1. Per germline, CDR1 LNHNV and CDR2 YYDKDF (reference sequence). The CDR3 extends over 16 amino acids. V trimming: 3 bases; J trimming: 2 bases; junction bases outside the gene matches: 8. The CDR3 sequence is CATSSAGQGLAYEQYF. CDR3 nucleotides: TGTGCCACCAGCAGCGCCGGACAGGGGCTGGCCTACGAGCAGTACTTC.

In regard to this clone: A read error may account for a junction end that differs from germline. CDR3 loop: CAISQSLTGGGYGYTF. CDR3 nucleotide sequence: TGTGCCATCAGTCAGTCACTAACAGGGGGCGGCTATGGCTACACCTTC. The chain employs TRBV10-3 and TRBJ1-2; TRBD1 matches at 9 bases. The germline V gene has CDR1 ENHRY and CDR2 SYGVKD. The CDR3 has 16 amino acids.

The chain carries TRBV27 and TRBJ2-5; D is unresolved. There are 13 residues in the CDR3. V lost 0 bases and J lost 6, with 8 bases in between. Germline-derived CDR1 and CDR2 are MNHEY and SMNVEV (reference sequence). The CDR3 is CASSLSFLQTQYF. In DNA, the CDR3 is TGTGCCAGCAGTTTATCGTTTTTGCAGACCCAGTACTTC.

The chain has TRBV5-1 and TRBJ2-7, with D tentatively TRBD1 (6 bases). CDR3 length equals 13 residues. Germline values: CDR1 SGHRS, CDR2 YFSETQ. Trimming left V 6 bases short and J 6 bases short, with 16 bases between. CDR3 residues: CASTQTGSGEQYF. In DNA form, the CDR3 reads TGCGCCAGCACCCAAACAGGGAGTGGCGAGCAGTACTTC.

CDR3 DNA: TGCAGCGTTGAAGAGGGTAGCGGAAATGAGCAGTTCTTC. Its protein is CSVEEGSGNEQFF. The genes are TRBV29-1 and TRBJ2-1; TRBD2 might be the D (6 bases). CDR1 and CDR2 (germline): SQVTM, ANQGSEA. This CDR3 has 13 residues. V was trimmed by 0 bases and J by 7 bases, leaving 10 bases between them.

This clone was seen a few times. V gene TRBV6-5 combines with J gene TRBJ1-1, with D tentatively TRBD1 (5 bases). Trimming took 6 bases from V and 5 from J, leaving 16 bases between them. The CDR3 loop spans 14 amino acids. Germline values: CDR1 MNHEY, CDR2 SVGAGI. CDR3 DNA: TGTGCCAGCAGGGGGAGGACCGGGGGAACTGAAGCTTTCTTT. Translated: CASRGRTGGTEAFF.

The chain is built from TRBV27 and TRBJ1-5; TRBD1 might be the D (5 bases). Germline-derived CDR1 and CDR2 are MNHEY and SMNVEV (reference sequence). The CDR3 length is 16 residues. V dropped 8 bases and J dropped 4 bases, with 21 bases sitting between them. CDR3 sequence: CASAPQGVVGNQPQHF. The CDR3 coding sequence is TGTGCCAGCGCCCCGCAAGGGGTTGTTGGTAATCAGCCCCAGCATTTT.

The chain couples TRBV18 to TRBJ2-5, with 14 positions matching TRBD2. Germline values: CDR1 KGHSH, CDR2 LQKENI. This CDR3 spans 17 amino acids. After removal of 4 bases from V and 5 bases from J, the junction contained 9 bases not matched to a gene. CDR3 in DNA: TGTGCCAGCTCACGGCGGGGACTAGCGGGAGTCGTGGAGACCCAGTACTTC. This sequence encodes CASSRRGLAGVVETQYF.

The chain uses TRBV27 and TRBJ2-3; 7 bases match TRBD2. The CDR3 has 17 amino acids. Germline V lookup: CDR1 MNHEY, CDR2 SMNVEV (reference sequence). Losses at the gene ends were 2 bases for V and 2 bases for J; bases not matched to a gene: 10. CDR3 nucleotides: TGTGCCAGCAGTTTAGAGGTGGGGGAGGGTGTCACAGATACGCAGTATTTT. Its translation is CASSLEVGEGVTDTQYF.

The V and J genes are TRBV10-1 and TRBJ2-1; TRBD1 aligns across 10 bases. The CDR3 is made up of 13 amino acids. The ends lost 11 bases at V and 3 bases at J; junction bases unmatched: 4. The germline V gene has CDR1 WNHNN and CDR2 SYGVQD (reference sequence). The CDR3 bases are TGCGCCGGAAGGGACAGGGGCTACAATGAGCAGTTCTTC. It yields the protein CAGRDRGYNEQFF.

V usage is TRBV7-2 and J usage is TRBJ1-5; tentative D call: TRBD1 (6 bases). The germline CDR1 and CDR2 sequences are SGHTA and FQGNSA. Trimming shortened V by 3 bases and J by 6 bases, and 18 bases separated the two germline ends. This CDR3 contains 16 residues. CDR3 coding DNA: TGTGCCAGCAGCTTGATCGGGGGCGAGTCCTTTCAGCCCCAGCATTTT. This codes for CASSLIGGESFQPQHF.

The chain joins TRBV5-6 to TRBJ1-2; TRBD1 agrees at 10 bases. The CDR3 spans 14 residues. Unmatched junction bases numbered 9, after V lost 5 bases and J lost 8 bases. Germline CDR1 reads SGHDT; CDR2 reads YYEEEE. The CDR3 nucleotides are TGTGCCAGCAGTCTTCTGGGACAGGGGATCGGCTACACCTTC. Its protein is CASSLLGQGIGYTF.

The table lists this clone with a count of one. The genes are TRBV5-5 and TRBJ2-3, with TRBD2 matching 9 bases. The CDR3 contains 16 residues. CDR1 is SGHKS, CDR2 YYEKEE, per germline (reference sequence). J lost 1 base, V lost 0 bases, and 3 bases had no gene match. CDR3 loop: CASSLGLAGRTDTQYF. CDR3 sequence (DNA): TGTGCCAGCAGCTTGGGGCTAGCGGGACGCACAGATACGCAGTATTTT.

This clone was seen a few times. The chain employs TRBV5-1 and TRBJ1-1; maybe TRBD1 (6 bases). Trimming removed 2 bases from V and 3 bases from J, with 8 bases in between. In germline, CDR1 is SGHRS, CDR2 YFSETQ. This CDR3 is built from 13 residues. DNA for the CDR3: TGCGCCAGCAGCTTTGGGGGCTACACTGAAGCTTTCTTT. It encodes CASSFGGYTEAFF.

The V call is TRBV13, the J call TRBJ2-7, with 10 bases identical to TRBD2. J gave up 2 bases and V 3 bases, and 4 bases lay outside the gene matches. CDR1 and CDR2 from the germline V gene are PRHDT and FYEKMQ (reference sequence). The CDR3 contains 15 residues. CDR3 bases: TGTGCCAGCAGCTTGAGACTAGCGGGCGCCTACGAGCAGTACTTC. Its protein is CASSLRLAGAYEQYF.

The chain couples TRBV7-3 to TRBJ2-7, with a tentative D call TRBD2 (5 bases). V lost 5 bases to trimming and J lost 5 bases, with 13 bases between them. CDR3 size: 13 residues. Germline-derived CDR1 and CDR2 are SGHTA and FQGTGA. CDR3 sequence (DNA): TGTGCCAGCAGCCGGACTGTCAGGCACGAGCAGTACTTC. Its protein is CASSRTVRHEQYF.

This rearrangement joins TRBV30 to TRBJ2-7, with a tentative D call TRBD2 (5 bases). Trimming took 0 bases from V and 2 from J, leaving 14 bases between them. The CDR3 runs to 15 residues. Germline assignment: CDR1 GTSNPN and CDR2 SVGIG (reference sequence). CDR3 sequence: CAWSVMSGSAYEQYF. The CDR3 nucleotides read TGTGCCTGGAGTGTAATGAGCGGCAGTGCCTACGAGCAGTACTTC.

This clone was recorded once. This chain uses TRBV19 with TRBJ2-1; the D call may be TRBD1 or TRBD2 (5 bases each). Germline V gene data show CDR1 as LNHDA and CDR2 as SQIVND (reference sequence). The V gene lost 9 bases and the J gene lost 10 bases, with 7 bases spanning the gap. This CDR3 is 9 amino acids long. CDR3 coding DNA: TGTGCCAGCGGGGCCGAGCAGTTCTTC. Amino acid sequence: CASGAEQFF.

The chain couples TRBV11-2 to TRBJ2-5; TRBD2 might be the D (6 bases). Trimming took 3 bases from V and 0 from J, leaving 11 bases between them. The CDR3 consists of 15 residues. Germline CDR1 is SGHAT and CDR2 is FQNNGV. CDR3 in amino acids: CASSLGRDYQETQYF. CDR3 coding DNA: TGTGCCAGCAGCTTGGGCCGGGACTACCAAGAGACCCAGTACTTC.

The DNA of the CDR3 is TGCGCCAGCAGCTCACCGGGACAGGGAAACTACGAGCAGTACTTC. Translating it yields CASSSPGQGNYEQYF. The chain has TRBV5-1 and TRBJ2-7, with 9 nucleotides matching TRBD1. This CDR3 spans 15 amino acids. V lost 3 bases and J lost 3; bases outside the gene matches: 7. The germline gives CDR1 SGHRS, CDR2 YFSETQ. Combining the CDR3 with reference TRBV5-1 and TRBJ2-7 gives the whole variable domain KAGVTQTPRYLIKTRGQQVTLSCSPISGHRSVSWYQQTPGQGLQFLFEYFSETQRNKGNFPGRFSGRQFSNSRSEMNVSTLELGDSALYLCASSSPGQGNYEQYFGPGTRLTVT.

The V call is TRBV4-1, the J call TRBJ2-1; a weak D match, TRBD2 (5 bases). There are 14 residues in the CDR3. V lost 4 bases and J 6 bases, leaving 13 bases between the germline ends. The germline gives CDR1 MGHRA, CDR2 YSYEKL. CDR3 DNA sequence: TGCGCCAGCAGCCTCCTAAGCGCGGGCAATGAGCAGTTCTTC. Its translation: CASSLLSAGNEQFF.

The rearrangement joins TRBV7-9 to TRBJ2-2; D not resolved. This CDR3 has 14 amino acids. The germline V gene encodes CDR1 SEHNR and CDR2 FQNEAQ (reference sequence). The V gene lost 6 bases and the J gene lost 4 bases, with 12 bases spanning the gap. DNA of the CDR3: TGTGCCAGCAGAATGGGCCAGCCCACCGGGGAGCTGTTTTTT. As protein: CASRMGQPTGELFF.